This TCR beta chain was recovered during a study of blood T cell repertoires in COVID-19. Across the whole study: The United States, Italy and Spain supplied acute and convalescent COVID-19 samples. Sources were T cells, B-cell-depleted T cells, or PBMCs; the material itself was cDNA or gDNA.

V lost 7 bases to trimming and J lost 1 base, with 16 bases between them. CDR3 length: 15 amino acids. Germline CDR1 and CDR2: PRHDT and FYEKMQ (reference sequence). Original processing methods: Amplified reference gene primers provided the basis for estimating nucleated cell counts. Assay: immunoSEQ multiplex PCR; the TCRdb copy retains only in-frame clones and omits some. Clone size and V and J calls were adopted from that table, with D and trimming inferred from the DNA. Among approximately 150,000 clones listed, over 75% were seen once. Sequenced: peripheral blood. This rearrangement joins TRBV13 to TRBJ1-2; D is unresolved. This receptor was taken from a woman aged 60-70 years with active COVID-19. The CDR3 bases are TGTGCCAGCACCGAAGGAGGACTCTTTAACTATGGCTACACCTTC. This gives the protein CASTEGGLFNYGYTF.